Many counts were recorded for the clone carrying this T cell receptor (beta chain). Antigen unknown. RNA transcripts provided the source from which TCR beta CDR3 regions were amplified. A set of HTBI primers served as the primers for a first-round RT-PCR of the TCR CDR3. TCRdb processed the multiplex PCR reads anew with MiXCR; each CDR3 protein has one entry. Here the sample spans 350,000 to 450,000 distinct CDR3 sequences, 17% being singletons. Germline V gene sequence: CDR1 MNHNS, CDR2 SASEGT. V was pared by 6 bases and J by 2 bases, with 7 bases of the junction left unmatched. The CDR3 has 15 amino acids. The source of the sample is a study of T cells in Graves' hyperthyroidism and ophthalmopathy. The hyperthyroidism was newly diagnosed and had lasted under 2 months; the patients were aged 18 to 65. The sample, blood from the first hyperthyroidism diagnosis, precedes any ophthalmopathy symptoms. Whole-study findings and limits: Researchers found most expanded thyroid clonotypes above 0.001 in blood as well.

This chain links TRBV6-1 with TRBJ1-3, with TRBD1 matching over 7 bases. The material sequenced was blood. The clonotype originates from a woman aged 25-40 years with Graves' hyperthyroidism that later progressed to Graves' ophthalmopathy. The CDR3 sequence: CASSPDREAGNTIYF. CDR3 DNA sequence: TGTGCCAGCAGCCCCGACAGGGAGGCTGGAAACACCATATATTTT.